Below, 3 T cell receptor beta chains from the same sample are listed, as sequenced in a study of cytomegalovirus exposure and HLA in healthy donors. 13 Jbeta primers and 60 Vbeta primers were used for the PCR. Profiling relied on immunoSEQ multiplex PCR, and the TCRdb table lists in-frame clones only, not all of them. The sample lists 150,000 to 200,000 clones, 79% seen once, with less than 2.5% in the top ten. The sequenced sample consisted of PBMCs. The source is a woman aged 45-65 years in good health and CMV-seronegative.

This clone appeared once. The rearrangement uses TRBV18 and TRBJ2-5; maybe TRBD1 (5 bases). Judging by the DNA end, TRBJ2-7 fits better; the J call may be wrong. The CDR3 runs to 15 residues. Germline loops: CDR1 KGHSH, CDR2 LQKENI. The chain's CDR3 is CASSPRQGVTYEQYF. For the CDR3, the DNA is TGTGCCAGCTCACCAAGGCAGGGCGTAACCTACGAGCAGTACTTC.

The genes are TRBV19 and TRBJ2-7; 8 bases are a match to TRBD2. Germline V gene sequence: CDR1 LNHDA, CDR2 SQIVND (reference sequence). The ends lost 7 bases at V and 5 bases at J; junction bases unmatched: 10. The CDR3 contains 14 residues. CDR3 protein: CASTFERGSHEQYF. The CDR3 coding sequence is TGTGCCAGTACCTTCGAGCGGGGGAGTCACGAGCAGTACTTC.

The chain employs TRBV7-2 and TRBJ2-7, with D perhaps TRBD2 (7 bases). With 1 base removed from V and 1 base from J, the gap between germline ends came to 17 bases. Per germline, CDR1 SGHTA and CDR2 FQGNSA. The CDR3 runs 17 residues. CDR3 sequence (DNA): TGTGCCAGCAGCTTAGGGTCGCAGGGGAGGGTATCCTACGAGCAGTACTTC. It yields the protein CASSLGSQGRVSYEQYF.